One T cell receptor beta chain is described in this entry. It lacks a known antigen. One base away there is no much larger clone; base qualities are not given. Every bulk PBMC sample was loaded with the same fixed amount of around 330 ng of DNA. Following the manufacturer instructions, the immunoSEQ TCRb Assay kit was used to amplify TCR beta CDR3 sequences from genomic DNA. The KAPA Library Quantification Kit for Illumina platforms was used to quantify pooled libraries by qPCR. Pooled libraries were clustered at 0.6-1.1 pM and sequenced on an Illumina NextSeq 500. The authors processed their data as follows. Analysis of the TCR data relied on immunoSEQ ANALYZER and the R LymphoSeq package. A rearrangement efficiency score was calculated as productive divided by the sum of productive and non-productive CDR3 sequences. Clonality was assessed using the Gini coefficient and diversity using the Renyi index at alpha=1, with pairwise comparisons between timepoints within each patient. In LymphoSeq, clonal relatedness was computed with an edit distance of 3 and repertoire similarity was computed with the Bhattacharyya coefficient. To classify response, a linear discriminant analysis based on week-3 changes in clonality and diversity was built with the R MASS and caret packages. TCRdb took over this immuneACCESS table, retaining in-frame rearrangements with V and J assigned. Such tables are incomplete; in checked studies, under half of the missing clones stem from an unresolved V gene, and the remainder is unexplained. V and J calls and clone size are those listed in that table; D and trimming were worked out from the DNA. The sample table lists a few thousand clones, around 90% of them with a count of one. Roughly 3.5% of the sample rests with the top ten.

The sample's time point, from its label and the paper: pre-treatment baseline. Blood samples were collected before treatment (T0) and at week 3 (W3), after the first cycle of checkpoint blockade. Except for a couple of patients with rapid clinical progression, response was assessed 12 weeks after the first infusion by RECIST 1.1; disease control meant complete response, partial response or stable disease. Patients were not eligible if they had prior systemic cancer treatment, concomitant immunosuppressant therapy or synchronous other active malignancies. Bulk PBMC and plasma cell-free DNA were both sequenced for TCR beta so that circulating cells and T cell turnover could be tracked. PBMC were isolated from blood with Lymphoprep and SepMate tubes, followed by red cell lysis. QIAamp DNA Blood Mini kits were used to extract DNA from PBMC and from sorted T cell subsets. The sample comes from a study of blood T cell dynamics during melanoma immunotherapy (dated by TCRdb to the early 2020s). Regarding the research as a whole: The patients had metastatic melanoma and were given first-line pembrolizumab or nivolumab plus ipilimumab as standard of care in the United Kingdom. To find early correlates of response, peripheral T cell receptor repertoires were profiled in metastatic melanoma patients before and after one cycle of checkpoint inhibitor therapy. A training cohort was formed from consecutive patients, and a further independent group of patients from the same centre was pooled into an external validation set. General study outcomes and caveats: The relatively small sample size was acknowledged as potentially limiting generalization of the results. The study was unable to establish whether the T cell clones driving the repertoire changes were melanoma-specific or instead reflected general immune activation. Unlike progressors, patients who went on to achieve disease control showed a bifurcated reorganization of the PBMC repertoire at W3, with either increased clonality or increased diversity.

According to the germline V gene, CDR1 reads SGHRS and CDR2 reads YFSETQ. The CDR3 has 14 amino acids, counting the end cysteine and phenylalanine. Only CDR3 DNA is held: 42 bases, read in frame from base 1. V is cut by 4 bases and J by 5 bases, and the space between the germline ends is 15 bases. The source of this sequence is a human donor with melanoma. Source: blood, taken from a patient treated with checkpoint blockade. Rearrangement joined TRBV5-1 to TRBJ1-1; the D gene is perhaps TRBD1, from 6 matching bases. In nucleotides, the sequence is TGCGCCAGCAGCGTGAATCAGGGGCGGACTGAAGCTTTCTTT. The translation is CASSVNQGRTEAFF.